This T cell receptor beta chain was obtained from a study of cytomegalovirus exposure and HLA in healthy donors. Germline-derived CDR1 and CDR2 are ENHRY and SYGVKD. Trimming pared 4 bases from V and 5 bases from J, leaving 5 bases between. The CDR3 length is 11 residues. Findings and limits, study-wide: Published work reported that the classifier diagnosed cytomegalovirus status with high specificity and sensitivity.

This clone came up a few times. Its specificity is unknown. Other nucleotide sequences from this sample produce the same CDR3. The PCR made use of 60 Vbeta and 13 Jbeta primers. Here immunoSEQ multiplex PCR was the method, and the copy in TCRdb shows in-frame clones only, minus some. The sample consists of approximately 150,000 clones, approximately 70% of them appearing once. The TCR originated in a human donor in good health. Sequencing used PBMCs. V gene TRBV10-3 combines with J gene TRBJ2-5; D gene uncertain. CDR3 nucleotide sequence: TGTGCCATCAGTGGTGGCGAGACCCAGTACTTC. This translates into CAISGGETQYF.